Presented here are 19 T cell receptor beta chains from one specimen sequenced in a study of cytomegalovirus exposure and HLA in healthy donors. 60 Vbeta and 13 Jbeta primers were used in PCR. Profiled with immunoSEQ multiplex PCR; TCRdb holds only in-frame clones, not every one. The top ten clones hold 4.5% to 5.5% of a sample with about 180,000 clones, about 84% of them seen once. Sequenced sample: PBMCs. The receptors come from a man aged 18 to 30 in good health and CMV-seronegative.

On this clone itself: This sample includes further DNA sequences coding for the same CDR3. This chain connects TRBV5-4 to TRBJ1-3; D remains unclear. This CDR3 has 13 amino acids. Germline V gene sequence: CDR1 SGHNT, CDR2 YYREEE (reference sequence). The V gene lost 0 bases and the J gene lost 4 bases, with 5 bases spanning the gap. The CDR3: CASSLGQGNTIYF. DNA for the CDR3: TGTGCCAGCAGCTTGGGGCAGGGAAACACCATATATTTT.

This clone was detected only a few times. The chain has TRBV18 and TRBJ1-2, with a weak D call TRBD1 (6 bases). V was cut by 2 bases and J by 4 bases, with 14 bases left in between. Germline V CDR1 and CDR2: KGHSH, LQKENI. The CDR3 runs 15 residues. CDR3 sequence reads: CASSPTTGMVYGYTF. DNA for the CDR3: TGTGCCAGCTCACCAACTACAGGGATGGTCTATGGCTACACCTTC.

This chain links TRBV30 with TRBJ2-3; 7 bases are shared with TRBD2. This CDR3 has 16 amino acids. From germline, CDR1 is GTSNPN and CDR2 SVGIG (reference sequence). Germline trimming cut 2 bases from V and 6 bases from J; bases unmatched to any gene: 14. For the CDR3, the DNA is TGTGCCTGGAGTTTATGGCCTAACGGGAGGAGCGATACGCAGTATTTT. Amino acids: CAWSLWPNGRSDTQYF.

This clone was detected only a few times. This rearrangement joins TRBV10-3 to TRBJ1-2; possibly TRBD1 for D (6 bases). Trimming removed 7 bases at V and 6 bases at J, with 15 bases between. Germline values: CDR1 ENHRY, CDR2 SYGVKD. The CDR3 sequence is 13 residues long. CDR3: CAITMGALDGYTF. The CDR3 region has the DNA TGTGCCATCACCATGGGGGCCCTCGATGGCTACACCTTC.

J is TRBJ2-2 and V is TRBV5-1; TRBD1 agrees at 8 bases. CDR1 and CDR2 (germline): SGHRS, YFSETQ. Unmatched junction bases numbered 6, after V lost 2 bases and J lost 3 bases. The CDR3 loop spans 16 amino acids. The CDR3 reads CASSFDGTGYTGELFF. The DNA for the CDR3 is TGCGCCAGCAGCTTCGACGGGACAGGATACACCGGGGAGCTGTTTTTT.

The chain joins TRBV9 to TRBJ2-5; TRBD2 agrees at 7 bases. The CDR3 extends over 14 amino acids. Germline V gives CDR1 SGDLS, CDR2 YYNGEE. Trimming removed 4 bases from V and 2 bases from J; junction bases left unmatched: 5. In DNA form, the CDR3 reads TGTGCCAGCAGCCCGGGACTACTACAAGAGACCCAGTACTTC. Its translation is CASSPGLLQETQYF.

The chain couples TRBV29-1 to TRBJ2-1, with D tentatively TRBD1 (5 bases). CDR3 length equals 14 residues. From germline, CDR1 is SQVTM and CDR2 ANQGSEA. V lost 1 base to trimming and J lost 8 bases, with 15 bases between them. The CDR3 DNA sequence: TGCAGCGTTGAAGGACAGTCAGGGTACGATGAGCAGTTCTTC. Encoded protein: CSVEGQSGYDEQFF.

This clone came up a few times. The chain couples TRBV5-6 to TRBJ2-2; 7 positions agree with TRBD1. This CDR3 is built from 13 residues. With 4 bases clipped from V and 7 bases from J, the junction kept 4 bases outside the gene matches. Per the germline V gene, CDR1 is SGHDT and CDR2 is YYEEEE. As DNA, the CDR3 is TGTGCCAGCAGCACCCAGGGGGACGGGGAGCTGTTTTTT. Its translation: CASSTQGDGELFF.

This chain uses TRBV10-3 with TRBJ2-3; TRBD1 might be the D (5 bases). With 4 bases removed from V and 1 base from J, the gap between germline ends came to 9 bases. Per the germline V gene, CDR1 is ENHRY and CDR2 is SYGVKD. CDR3 length: 14 residues. This CDR3 is CAISVREGTDTQYF. The CDR3 DNA follows: TGTGCCATCAGTGTCAGGGAAGGCACAGATACGCAGTATTTT.

The chain uses TRBV29-1 and TRBJ2-7; a possible D gene is TRBD2 (6 bases). Germline CDR1 SQVTM, CDR2 ANQGSEA. V dropped 6 bases and J dropped 1 base, with 16 bases sitting between them. CDR3 length equals 14 residues. The DNA of the CDR3 is TGCAGCGTGTCGGGGGAGACGGTGTCCTACGAGCAGTACTTC. Translated: CSVSGETVSYEQYF.

The V gene is TRBV30, the J gene TRBJ2-7; tentatively, D is TRBD2 (5 bases). CDR3 size: 15 residues. The germline V and J ends were trimmed by 4 bases and 5 bases, with 21 bases remaining between them. Per the germline V gene, CDR1 is GTSNPN and CDR2 is SVGIG (reference sequence). CDR3 in DNA: TGTGCCTGGACCAACTCCATGGCCATCGGGGACGAGCAGTACTTC. Amino acid sequence: CAWTNSMAIGDEQYF.

The chain joins TRBV6-6 to TRBJ2-5, with no clear D. The V gene lost 2 bases and the J gene lost 2 bases, with 9 bases spanning the gap. CDR3 length equals 14 residues. Germline V lookup: CDR1 MNHNY, CDR2 SVGAGI (reference sequence). CDR3 loop: CASSYVRRQETQYF. CDR3 nucleotides: TGTGCCAGCAGTTACGTGAGGCGGCAAGAGACCCAGTACTTC.

The chain employs TRBV7-6 and TRBJ2-2; weak D call: TRBD1 (6 bases). V lost 6 bases and J lost 4, with 15 bases in between. The CDR3 runs 15 residues. Germline V lookup: CDR1 SGHVS, CDR2 FNYEAQ. The CDR3 DNA follows: TGTGCCAGCAGTTTACAGGGTCTTACCACCGGGGAGCTGTTTTTT. This sequence encodes CASSLQGLTTGELFF.

This chain connects TRBV19 to TRBJ1-5; 10 nucleotides agree with TRBD1. The junction had 10 bases not matched to a gene; V was cut back by 2 bases and J by 6 bases. This CDR3 has 17 residues. Germline lookup yields CDR1 LNHDA and CDR2 SQIVND (reference sequence). CDR3 coding DNA: TGTGCCAGTAGTATAATAGGGGACAGGGGTATGGGTCAGCCCCAGCATTTT. Translation: CASSIIGDRGMGQPQHF.

The chain is built from TRBV19 and TRBJ2-1; D call uncertain. V dropped 5 bases and J dropped 6 bases, with 8 bases sitting between them. CDR3 size: 12 residues. Per germline, CDR1 LNHDA and CDR2 SQIVND (reference sequence). CDR3 amino acids: CASSGSINEQFF. The CDR3 DNA reads as TGTGCCAGTAGTGGCTCGATCAATGAGCAGTTCTTC.

This chain uses TRBV5-6 with TRBJ2-3; 12 bases agree with TRBD2. V lost 3 bases, J lost 3 bases, and 8 bases stayed unmatched. CDR1 is SGHDT and CDR2 is YYEEEE in the germline V gene. This CDR3 is built from 17 residues. The CDR3 region has the DNA TGTGCCAGCAGCTCGACTAGCGGGGGTCTTATTACAGATACGCAGTATTTT. It encodes CASSSTSGGLITDTQYF.

With respect to this clone: The sample carries other DNA sequences with the same CDR3. V is TRBV7-2 and J is TRBJ2-3; no clear D gene. The CDR3 is made up of 12 amino acids. Trimming shortened V by 5 bases and J by 2 bases, and 5 bases separated the two germline ends. CDR1 SGHTA and CDR2 FQGNSA come from the germline V gene. The CDR3 region is CASSLYTDTQYF. For the CDR3, the DNA is TGTGCCAGCAGCCTATACACAGATACGCAGTATTTT.

This clone was picked up a small number of times. J is TRBJ1-4 and V is TRBV18, with D unresolved. V was trimmed by 2 bases and J by 3 bases, leaving 7 bases between them. Germline CDR1 KGHSH, CDR2 LQKENI. There are 14 residues in the CDR3. Here the CDR3 DNA reads TGTGCCAGCTCACCAAGCGGGTCTAATGAAAAACTGTTTTTT. Encoded protein: CASSPSGSNEKLFF.

J is TRBJ2-3 and V is TRBV28; a weak D match, TRBD1 (6 bases). Trimming cost V 10 bases and J 4 bases, with 21 bases left between them. CDR1 is MDHEN, CDR2 SYDVKM, per germline. CDR3 length: 15 amino acids. CDR3 loop: CAIRSGWGRADTQYF. The CDR3 nucleotides are TGTGCCATCCGCTCAGGCTGGGGGCGAGCAGATACGCAGTATTTT.